The source of this TCR beta chain is a study of shared clonotypes between healthy human individuals. CDR1 and CDR2 from the germline V gene are SGHTA and FQGTGA. With 2 bases clipped from V and 9 bases from J, the junction kept 5 bases outside the gene matches. CDR3 length: 15 amino acids. TCRdb's copy holds only in-frame clones and misses some; the assay was immunoSEQ multiplex PCR. Of 2 million to 2.5 million clones in the sample, 90% to 97% were seen once. This receptor was taken from a man aged 18 to 30 in good health. Sequenced material: naive CD4+ T cells sorted from blood. Subset: CD45RA+ positively selected. This chain joins TRBV7-3 and TRBJ2-1; 12 nucleotides line up with TRBD2. CDR3 nucleotides: TGTGCCAGCAGCTTACAGACTAGCGGGGGAAGTGAGCAGTTCTTC. Translating gives CASSLQTSGGSEQFF. Full variable domain (missing parts from reference TRBV7-3 and TRBJ2-1): GAGVSQTPSNKVTEKGKYVELRCDPISGHTALYWYRQSLGQGPEFLIYFQGTGAADDSGLPNDRFFAVRPEGSVSTLKIQRTERGDSAVYLCASSLQTSGGSEQFFGPGTRLTVL.